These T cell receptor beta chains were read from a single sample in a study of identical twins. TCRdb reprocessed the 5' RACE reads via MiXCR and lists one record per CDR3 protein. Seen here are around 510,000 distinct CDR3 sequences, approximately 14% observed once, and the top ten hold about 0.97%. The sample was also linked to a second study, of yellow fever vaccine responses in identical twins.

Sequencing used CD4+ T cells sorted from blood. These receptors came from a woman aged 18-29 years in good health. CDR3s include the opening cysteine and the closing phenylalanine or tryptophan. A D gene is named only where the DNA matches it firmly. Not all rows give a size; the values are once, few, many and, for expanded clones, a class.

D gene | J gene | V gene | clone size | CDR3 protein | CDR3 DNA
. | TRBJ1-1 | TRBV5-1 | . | CASSPGPKRITESFF | TGCGCCAGCAGTCCTGGGCCGAAGAGGATCACTGAATCTTTCTTT
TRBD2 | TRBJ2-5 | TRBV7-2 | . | CATMVGRGGRETQYF | TGTGCCACCATGGTGGGGCGGGGGGGCCGGGAGACCCAGTACTTC
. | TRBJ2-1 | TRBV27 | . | CASSGTAGNNEQFF | TGTGCCAGCAGCGGGACTGCGGGCAACAATGAGCAGTTCTTC
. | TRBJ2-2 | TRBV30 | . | CAWREHGQTGELFF | TGTGCCTGGAGGGAACACGGACAAACCGGGGAGCTGTTTTTT
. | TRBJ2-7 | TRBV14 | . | CASRRSPGNEQYF | TGTGCCAGCAGAAGGTCCCCCGGGAACGAGCAGTACTTC
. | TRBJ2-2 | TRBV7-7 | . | CASSLFTAATANTGELFF | TGTGCTAGCAGCTTATTTACTGCCGCGACCGCGAACACCGGGGAGCTGTTTTTT
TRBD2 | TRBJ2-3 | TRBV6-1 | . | CASTPRGGERNTQYF | TGTGCCAGCACTCCACGCGGGGGGGAGCGAAATACGCAGTATTTT
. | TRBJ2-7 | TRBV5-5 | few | CASSFLQRVYEQYF | TGTGCCAGCAGCTTCCTCCAGCGGGTCTACGAGCAGTACTTC
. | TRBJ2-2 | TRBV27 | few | CASSLSWGRTGELFF | TGTGCCAGCAGTTTATCGTGGGGGCGTACCGGGGAGCTGTTTTTT
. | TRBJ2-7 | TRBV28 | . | CASRGRAYEQYF | TGTGCCAGCAGAGGCCGAGCCTACGAGCAGTACTTC
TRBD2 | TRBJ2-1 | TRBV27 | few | CASSLPAGDSYNEQFF | TGTGCCAGCAGTTTACCAGCGGGAGACTCCTACAATGAGCAGTTCTTC
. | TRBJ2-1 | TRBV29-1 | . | CSVVRLGNEQFF | TGCAGCGTTGTTCGACTGGGCAATGAGCAGTTCTTC
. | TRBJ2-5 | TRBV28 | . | CASRADQETQYF | TGTGCCAGCCGGGCGGACCAAGAGACCCAGTACTTC
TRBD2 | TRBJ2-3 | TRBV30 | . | CAWRGLAGVANTQYF | TGTGCCTGGAGAGGACTAGCGGGAGTTGCGAATACGCAGTATTTT
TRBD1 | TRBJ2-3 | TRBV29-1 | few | CSVPRWDRGTDTQYF | TGCAGCGTGCCCCGGTGGGACAGGGGGACAGATACGCAGTATTTT
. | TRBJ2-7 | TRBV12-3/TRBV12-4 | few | CASRHGVVPYEQYF | TGTGCCAGCAGACACGGGGTTGTCCCCTACGAGCAGTACTTC
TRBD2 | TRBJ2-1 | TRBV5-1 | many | CASSLVGLAYNEQFF | TGCGCCAGCAGCTTGGTGGGACTAGCCTACAATGAGCAGTTCTTC
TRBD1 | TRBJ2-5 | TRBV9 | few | CASSPVSGGYVTQYF | TGTGCCAGCAGCCCCGTCTCAGGGGGCTATGTGACCCAGTACTTC
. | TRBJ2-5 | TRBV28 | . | CASSTPSPAQETQYF | TGTGCCAGCAGTACCCCTTCCCCTGCCCAAGAGACCCAGTACTTC
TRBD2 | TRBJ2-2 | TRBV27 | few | CASSLQRSSGNTGELFF | TGTGCCAGCAGTTTACAAAGGTCTAGCGGGAACACCGGGGAGCTGTTTTTT
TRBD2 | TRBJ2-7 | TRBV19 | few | CASSMGLVSSYEQYF | TGTGCCAGTAGTATGGGACTAGTGAGCTCCTACGAGCAGTACTTC
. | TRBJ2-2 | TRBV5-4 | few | CASSPFGVGLIGELFF | TGTGCCAGCAGCCCTTTCGGAGTTGGGTTAATAGGGGAGCTGTTTTTT
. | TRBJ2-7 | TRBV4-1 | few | CASSLLPRSGSLSYEQYF | TGCGCCAGCAGCCTACTACCACGGTCAGGTTCCCTCTCCTACGAGCAGTACTTC
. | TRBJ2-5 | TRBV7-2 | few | CASSLSFSESQYF | TGTGCCAGCAGCTTAAGCTTTTCTGAATCCCAGTACTTC
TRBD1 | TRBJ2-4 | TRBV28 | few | CASRDRGIAKNIQYF | TGTGCCAGCAGAGACAGGGGAATAGCCAAAAACATTCAGTACTTC
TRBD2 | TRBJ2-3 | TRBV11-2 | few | CASSQFGGAGDTQYF | TGTGCCAGCAGCCAATTCGGGGGGGCCGGAGATACGCAGTATTTT
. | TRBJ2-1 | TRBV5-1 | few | CASSFGTQNEQFF | TGCGCCAGCAGCTTTGGGACTCAGAATGAGCAGTTCTTC
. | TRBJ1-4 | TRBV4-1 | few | CASSQDMGGQGRRKLFF | TGCGCCAGCAGCCAAGATATGGGGGGCCAAGGGAGAAGGAAACTGTTTTTT
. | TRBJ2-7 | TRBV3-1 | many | CASSQTVYEQYF | TGTGCCAGCAGCCAGACAGTCTACGAGCAGTACTTC
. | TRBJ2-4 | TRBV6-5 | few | CASSYPLDSGLAKNIQYF | TGTGCCAGCAGTTACCCGTTGGATAGCGGACTAGCCAAAAACATTCAGTACTTC
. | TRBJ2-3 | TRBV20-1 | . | CSARAPTDTQYF | TGCAGTGCTAGAGCCCCCACAGATACGCAGTATTTT
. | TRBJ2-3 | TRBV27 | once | CASSLVGRHGGTDTQYF | TGTGCCAGCAGTTTAGTCGGCCGACATGGTGGCACAGATACGCAGTATTTT
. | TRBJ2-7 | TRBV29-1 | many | CSVEVTGNSEQYF | TGCAGCGTTGAAGTGACGGGTAATTCCGAGCAGTACTTC
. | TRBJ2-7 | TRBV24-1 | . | CATWTTETYEQYF | TGTGCCACCTGGACGACAGAAACCTACGAGCAGTACTTC
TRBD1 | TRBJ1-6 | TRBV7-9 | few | CATGTGGFKGTLHF | TGTGCCACCGGGACAGGGGGCTTCAAGGGCACCCTCCACTTT
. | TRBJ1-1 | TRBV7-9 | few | CASSLSGGLTAEAFF | TGTGCCAGCAGCCTTTCCGGGGGGCTGACGGCTGAAGCTTTCTTT
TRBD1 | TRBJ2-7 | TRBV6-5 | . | CASSYQPPGQGVFEQYF | TGTGCCAGCAGTTACCAACCTCCGGGACAGGGAGTTTTCGAGCAGTACTTC
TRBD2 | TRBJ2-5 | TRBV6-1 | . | CASSRIRTSGKETQYF | TGTGCCAGCAGCCGAATCCGGACTAGCGGTAAAGAGACCCAGTACTTC
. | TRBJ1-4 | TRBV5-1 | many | CASSLKRGDEKLFF | TGCGCCAGCAGCTTGAAGAGGGGGGATGAAAAACTGTTTTTT
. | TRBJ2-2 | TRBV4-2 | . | CASSQEGGTGELFF | TGTGCCAGCAGCCAAGAGGGGGGCACCGGGGAGCTGTTTTTT
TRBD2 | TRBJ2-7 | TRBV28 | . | CASLRPSGNPQIYEQYF | TGTGCCAGCCTCCGGCCTAGCGGTAACCCGCAGATCTACGAGCAGTACTTC
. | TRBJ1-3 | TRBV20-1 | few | CSARIQGGNTIYF | TGCAGTGCTAGAATCCAAGGGGGAAACACCATATATTTT